The 21 T cell receptor beta chains below all came from one sample that was sequenced in a study of tissue T cells after allogeneic stem cell transplantation. The data were produced by immunoSEQ multiplex PCR, yet TCRdb's version contains in-frame clones alone and is incomplete. The table has 45,000 to 50,000 clones, 73% seen once. The sample consisted of sorted cells pooled from one or two spleens. The origin of the receptors is a pool of C57BL/6 mice in good health.

A note on this clone: Gene labels here are mouse ones. The read stops 1 residue short of the end of the CDR3; the missing end is completed from the germline J gene. The chain is built from TRBV16 and TRBJ2-4, with TRBD2 matching 8 bases. CDR3 length: 16 residues. CDR1 is SGHSA and CDR2 is FRNQAP in the germline V gene. Trimming removed 0 bases from V and 0 bases from J; junction bases left unmatched: 2. The CDR3 spells CASSLDGGGSQNTLYF. CDR3 DNA (partial): TGTGCAAGCAGCTTAGATGGGGGGGGAAGTCAAAACACCTTGTAC. Full variable domain (outside the CDR3, taken from reference TRBV16 and TRBJ2-4): NAGVIQTPRHKVTGKGQEATLWCEPISGHSAVFWYRQTIVQGLEFLTYFRNQAPIDDSGMPKERFSAQMPNQSHSTLKIQSTQPQDSAVYLCASSLDGGGSQNTLYFGAGTRLSVL.

A note on this clone: Genes here carry mouse names. The CDR3 extends 1 residue past the end of the read, so its final part is completed from the germline J gene. The V gene is TRBV16, the J gene TRBJ1-4; a possible D gene is TRBD1 (6 bases). The CDR3 totals 15 residues. Germline V gene sequence: CDR1 SGHSA, CDR2 FRNQAP. Trimming left V 1 base short and J 2 bases short, with 8 bases between. CDR3 region: CASSLAGTSNERLFF. The CDR3 bases that were read are TGTGCAAGCAGCTTAGCCGGGACATCCAACGAAAGATTATTT. Full variable domain (rest looked up from reference TRBV16 and TRBJ1-4): NAGVIQTPRHKVTGKGQEATLWCEPISGHSAVFWYRQTIVQGLEFLTYFRNQAPIDDSGMPKERFSAQMPNQSHSTLKIQSTQPQDSAVYLCASSLAGTSNERLFFGHGTKLSVL.

For this clone: The genes and germline here are from mouse. The read terminates 1 residue ahead of where the CDR3 ends, so the germline J gene completes it. The rearrangement uses TRBV29 and TRBJ2-5, with 10 bases fitting TRBD2. The ends lost 6 bases at V and 2 bases at J; junction bases unmatched: 2. The germline CDR1 and CDR2 sequences are MSHET and SYDVDS. This CDR3 contains 14 residues. CDR3 amino acids: CASSRLGGQDTQYF. The covered CDR3 bases are TGTGCTAGCAGCAGACTGGGGGGCCAAGACACCCAGTAC.

This clone was picked up one time. The genes and germline here are from mouse. CDR3 bases read: TGTGCCAGCAGCCAAGACAGGGAATATAATTCGCCCCTCTAC. Amino acids: CASSQDREYNSPLY. The complete CDR3 reads CASSQDREYNSPLYF. The gene calls are TRBV2 and TRBJ1-6; D is perhaps TRBD1 (5 bases). The read falls 1 residue short of the CDR3 end, and the missing part is taken from the germline J gene. TRBJ1-6 is assigned to the ORF class and has an uncertain function. The CDR3 extends over 15 amino acids. V dropped 0 bases and J dropped 4 bases, with 7 bases sitting between them. From germline, CDR1 is LGHNA and CDR2 YSYQKL.

A word on this clone: Genes and germline are mouse. Read sequence stops 1 residue before the CDR3 end, and the germline J gene provides the missing end. This same CDR3 is encoded by further DNA sequences in the sample. V gene TRBV16 combines with J gene TRBJ2-1; D is undetermined. V dropped 3 bases and J dropped 5 bases, with 5 bases sitting between them. Germline CDR1 reads SGHSA; CDR2 reads FRNQAP. This CDR3 is 12 amino acids long. CDR3 sequence reads: CASSLTNAEQFF. CDR3 DNA (partial): TGTGCAAGCAGCTTGACAAATGCTGAGCAGTTC. The variable domain in full, with the rest retrieved from reference TRBV16 and TRBJ2-1, is NAGVIQTPRHKVTGKGQEATLWCEPISGHSAVFWYRQTIVQGLEFLTYFRNQAPIDDSGMPKERFSAQMPNQSHSTLKIQSTQPQDSAVYLCASSLTNAEQFFGPGTRLTVL.

Concerning this clone itself: Mouse names are used for the genes. The read terminates 1 residue before the CDR3 end, so the remaining end is supplied by the germline J gene. This chain links TRBV13-2 with TRBJ2-7; 7 bases are a match to TRBD2. CDR1 and CDR2 (germline): NNHNN, SYGAGS (reference sequence). CDR3 length: 14 residues. The junction had 3 bases not matched to a gene; V was cut back by 0 bases and J by 3 bases. The covered CDR3 bases are TGTGCCAGCGGTGATGCTCTGGGGGTCTATGAACAGTAC. The encoded protein is CASGDALGVYEQY. The full CDR3 protein reads CASGDALGVYEQYF.

Worth noting for this clone: Gene names denote mouse genes. The read ends 1 residue shy of where the CDR3 ends; the end is completed using the germline J gene. V and J are TRBV3 and TRBJ1-1; no firm D call. Germline lookup yields CDR1 SNHLY and CDR2 FYNGKV (reference sequence). Trimming pared 2 bases from V and 6 bases from J, leaving 10 bases between. The CDR3 is made up of 13 amino acids. The CDR3 sequence: CASSLRREAEVFF. The CDR3 DNA, read in part, is TGTGCCAGCAGCTTAAGGCGGGAAGCAGAAGTCTTC. The full variable domain, with the rest looked up from reference TRBV3 and TRBJ1-1, is GPKVLQIPSHQIIDMGQMVTLNCDPVSNHLYFYWYKQILGQQMEFLVNFYNGKVMEKSKLFKDQFSVERPDGSYFTLKIQPTALEDSAVYFCASSLRREAEVFFGKGTRLTVV.

As regards this clone: Gene labels here are mouse ones. Sequencing ends 1 residue short of the CDR3 end; the germline J gene provides the rest. This sequence joins TRBV13-2 and TRBJ2-7; D unclear. CDR1 and CDR2 (germline): NNHNN, SYGAGS (reference sequence). The CDR3 totals 12 residues. Deletions cut 0 bases from V and 3 bases from J, with 4 bases between. CDR3 region: CASGDVSYEQYF. CDR3 DNA (partial): TGTGCCAGCGGTGATGTCAGCTATGAACAGTAC.

Notes on this clone: Gene names and germline refer to mouse. The read finishes 1 residue shy of the CDR3 end, and the germline J gene is used to complete it. The chain links TRBV13-1 to TRBJ2-1; D is unclear. The germline V gene encodes CDR1 NSHNY and CDR2 SYGAGN. The CDR3 contains 13 residues. V lost 2 bases and J lost 1, with 4 bases in between. The chain's CDR3 is CASSEDNYAEQFF. The sequenced CDR3 bases are TGTGCCAGCAGTGAGGACAACTATGCTGAGCAGTTC.

Note on this clone: The germline and genes are mouse ones. The read ends 1 residue shy of where the CDR3 ends; the end is completed using the germline J gene. This sample includes further DNA sequences coding for the same CDR3. This rearrangement joins TRBV19 to TRBJ2-3, with TRBD2 matching 7 bases. The germline gives CDR1 FNHDT, CDR2 SITEND (reference sequence). The CDR3 length is 15 residues. The V segment lost 0 bases and the J segment 0 bases; nucleotides outside the gene matches: 1. CDR3 bases read: TGTGCCAGCAGTATAGGGGGGGGTAGTGCAGAAACGCTGTAT. Translating it yields CASSIGGGSAETLY. In full, the CDR3 reads CASSIGGGSAETLYF.

Concerning this clone: Mouse names are used for the genes. Read sequence stops 1 residue before the CDR3 end, and the germline J gene provides the missing end. J is TRBJ2-5 and V is TRBV12-1, with D hard to call. The CDR3 covers 13 residues. Trimming removed 1 base from V and 1 base from J, with 5 bases in between. The germline V gene encodes CDR1 SGHSN and CDR2 HYEKVE. The sequenced CDR3 bases are TGTGCCAGCTCTCTTTCACACCAAGACACCCAGTAC. This codes for CASSLSHQDTQY. From start to end, the CDR3 is CASSLSHQDTQYF.

For this clone: The gene names given are mouse names. The CDR3 reads CASSAGTISNERLFF. The covered CDR3 bases are TGTGCCAGCAGTGCCGGGACAATTTCCAACGAAAGATTATTT. The chain is built from TRBV13-1 and TRBJ1-4; D perhaps matches TRBD1 (6 bases). The read terminates 1 residue ahead of where the CDR3 ends, so the germline J gene completes it. Germline V gene data show CDR1 as NSHNY and CDR2 as SYGAGN. V lost 3 bases and J 0 bases, leaving 9 bases between the germline ends. The CDR3 has 15 residues.

Points on this clone: Mouse gene names and germline throughout. The CDR3 end is not reached by the read, which stops 1 residue before it; the germline J gene fills it in. The chain couples TRBV12-2 to TRBJ2-4; TRBD2 agrees at 7 bases. The V gene's germline CDR1 is SGHLS and CDR2 HYDKME. V was clipped by 2 bases and J by 4 bases; unmatched bases: 2. The CDR3 has 13 amino acids. CDR3 protein: CASSRGLENTLYF. The part of the CDR3 DNA that was read is TGTGCCAGCTCTCGTGGACTGGAAAACACCTTGTAC.

Of note for this clone: The genes are named according to mouse. The CDR3 is cut off 1 residue early in the read; its end comes from the germline J gene. The rearrangement links TRBV2 to TRBJ2-1, with 13 bases fitting TRBD2. V was clipped by 3 bases and J by 6 bases; unmatched bases: 2. The CDR3 has 15 residues. Germline V CDR1 and CDR2: LGHNA, YSYQKL. Here the CDR3 reads CASSHRDWGGAEQFF. The sequenced CDR3 bases are TGTGCCAGCAGCCACCGGGACTGGGGGGGTGCTGAGCAGTTC.

As for this clone: Gene names are mouse gene names. Sequencing ends 1 residue short of the CDR3 end; the germline J gene provides the rest. The chain links TRBV13-2 to TRBJ1-4; TRBD1 is a possible D gene (6 bases). V lost 1 base, J lost 6 bases, and 7 bases lay in between. Germline loops: CDR1 NNHNN, CDR2 SYGAGS (reference sequence). This CDR3 has 13 amino acids. This CDR3 reads CASGDRGYERLFF. The CDR3 DNA, read in part, is TGTGCCAGCGGTGATAGGGGGTACGAAAGATTATTT.

Comments on this clone: Gene names refer to mouse genes. The read halts 1 residue ahead of the CDR3 end, with the missing end drawn from the germline J gene. The chain carries TRBV19 and TRBJ2-2, with D possibly being TRBD1 (6 bases). V dropped 4 bases and J dropped 2 bases, with 9 bases sitting between them. Germline V gene lookup returns CDR1 FNHDT and CDR2 SITEND (reference sequence). This CDR3 has 14 amino acids. Incomplete CDR3 DNA: TGTGCCAGCAGTCGGGACATCAACACCGGGCAGCTCTAC. This encodes CASSRDINTGQLY. The whole CDR3 reads CASSRDINTGQLYF.

In the case of this clone: Gene names are the mouse ones. The read comes to an end 1 residue before the CDR3 does, leaving the germline J gene to fill in the end. The chain couples TRBV13-2 to TRBJ1-1; a weak D match, TRBD1 (5 bases). Trimming pared 0 bases from V and 0 bases from J, leaving 6 bases between. The CDR3 loop spans 14 amino acids. CDR1 and CDR2 from the germline V gene are NNHNN and SYGAGS (reference sequence). The DNA read from the CDR3 is TGTGCCAGCGGTGATGGGACAACAAACACAGAAGTCTTC. It translates to CASGDGTTNTEVF. The entire CDR3 protein is CASGDGTTNTEVFF.

Details on this clone: Gene and germline names: mouse. The sequenced fragment ends 1 residue before the CDR3 boundary, so the rest is inferred from the germline J gene. V is TRBV19 and J is TRBJ1-1; 7 bases are shared with TRBD1. V lost 5 bases to trimming and J lost 0 bases; unmatched junction nucleotides: 4. This CDR3 spans 14 amino acids. CDR1 and CDR2 (germline): FNHDT, SITEND (reference sequence). The CDR3 DNA, read in part, is TGTGCCAGCAGCCAGGGGGGTGCAAACACAGAAGTCTTC. This encodes CASSQGGANTEVF. The entire CDR3 protein reads CASSQGGANTEVFF.

As to this clone: Genes and germline come from the mouse. The observed sequence ends 1 residue before the CDR3 terminus, with the missing tail filled in from the germline J gene. This chain joins TRBV31 and TRBJ2-3, with D perhaps given as TRBD1 or TRBD2 (5 bases each). V was cut by 1 base and J by 3 bases, with 8 bases left in between. The CDR3 length is 13 residues. CDR1 and CDR2 (germline): GKSSPN, SITVG. CDR3 amino acids: CAWSPRDAETLYF. CDR3 DNA, as far as it was read: TGTGCCTGGAGTCCCCGGGACGCAGAAACGCTGTAT.

In its sample, this clone was seen a few times. The gene names given are mouse names. The observed sequence ends 1 residue before the CDR3 terminus, with the missing tail filled in from the germline J gene. The rearrangement uses TRBV26 and TRBJ2-7, with D hard to call. Trimming pared 4 bases from V and 0 bases from J, leaving 7 bases between. This CDR3 spans 13 amino acids. CDR1 KGHPV and CDR2 FQNQEV come from the germline V gene (reference sequence). Partial CDR3 DNA: TGTGCCAGCAGTCAAGGGTCCTCCTATGAACAGTAC. Protein product: CASSQGSSYEQY. The whole CDR3 sequence reads CASSQGSSYEQYF.

This clone was detected once. Mouse germline and gene names are used. The CDR3 spells CASRSGGSAETLYF. The sequenced CDR3 bases are TGTGCCAGCAGGTCTGGGGGTAGTGCAGAAACGCTGTAT. The rearrangement uses TRBV15 and TRBJ2-3; the match to TRBD2 covers 7 bases. The read finishes 1 residue shy of the CDR3 end, and the germline J gene is used to complete it. The V gene's germline CDR1 is SGHND and CDR2 FRSKSL. This CDR3 comprises 14 residues. The junction had 3 bases not matched to a gene; V was cut back by 6 bases and J by 0 bases.